This T cell receptor (beta chain) appears in the sequencing data of a study of T cell responses to AZD1222 COVID-19 vaccine. Sequenced by immunoSEQ multiplex PCR; TCRdb stores in-frame clones only, minus some. The repertoire holds about 150,000 clones, with roughly 90% as singletons. Germline V gene data show CDR1 as ENHRY and CDR2 as SYGVKD. This CDR3 is 13 amino acids long. V was clipped by 3 bases and J by 7 bases, with 12 bases between them. J is TRBJ1-1 and V is TRBV10-3; tentative D call: TRBD1 (5 bases). The sequencing used peripheral blood, collected 28 days after the second AZD1222 dose. This clonotype was obtained from an adult who received the AZD1222 COVID-19 vaccine. The CDR3 spells CAISEGVGLEAFF. The CDR3 nucleotides read TGTGCCATCAGTGAAGGGGTTGGACTTGAAGCTTTCTTT.